The clone carrying this T cell receptor beta chain appeared a single time. From germline, CDR1 is MDHEN and CDR2 SYDVKM. The CDR3 totals 14 residues. The ends were cut back, 6 bases at V and 3 bases at J, with 15 bases in the middle. The data originate from a study of shared T cell receptors in the human thymus. This table comes from immunoSEQ multiplex PCR, and its TCRdb copy is limited to in-frame clones, with some not included. The sample lists 640,000 or so clones, 80% to 90% occurring once. This sample also belongs to another study, concerning human thymus T cells. That source notes: Thymus tissue for the work was resected from patients undergoing corrective heart surgery. Use of V and J genes seemed skewed within the thymic and blood repertoires. Related research described strongly overlapping thymic repertoires in unrelated people.

V and J are TRBV28 and TRBJ2-7; perhaps TRBD1 as D (6 bases). The sample consisted of thymocytes. The TCR was taken from a boy younger than two with a congenital heart defect. The CDR3 coding sequence is TGTGCCAGCAGAAACCGGGACATACACTACGAGCAGTACTTC. Translation: CASRNRDIHYEQYF.